The next 12 T cell receptor beta chains were all read from a single sample in a study of metastatic and nonmetastatic thyroid tumors. TCRdb redid the clone calls on the PCR reads using MiXCR. The sample contains more than 8,500 clones, about a quarter of which appear only once. Patients underwent thyroid surgery, and none had received any treatment before it. Sequencing used adjacent normal tissue. The receptor source for this set is a female donor with papillary thyroid cancer or a benign thyroid nodule (not recorded which). Some clones in this sample may be carry-over from other donors' samples.

This clone was observed many times. The chain links TRBV19 to TRBJ2-2; TRBD1 agrees at 8 bases. Germline values: CDR1 LNHDA, CDR2 SQIVND (reference sequence). V lost 5 bases and J lost 6; bases outside the gene matches: 5. The CDR3 contains 14 residues. The CDR3 sequence is CASSGLTGAGELFF. The DNA of the CDR3 is TGTGCCAGTAGTGGATTGACAGGGGCCGGGGAGCTGTTTTTT.

This clone was counted many times. A much larger clone differs by one base, so this may be a read error. The V gene is TRBV20-1, the J gene TRBJ2-3; 7 nucleotides line up with TRBD2. The CDR3 is 15 amino acids. Germline-derived CDR1 and CDR2 are DFQATT and SNEGSKA (reference sequence). The CDR3 region is CSAPPPASGTYTQYF. The CDR3 coding sequence is TGCAGTGCTCCCCCTCCCGCTAGCGGCACATATACGCAGTATTTT.

This clone was picked up a small number of times. The gene calls are TRBV12-3 or TRBV12-4 and TRBJ2-1; TRBD1 might be the D (5 bases). The V and J ends lost 4 bases and 13 bases respectively, with 20 bases between them. The CDR3 runs to 14 residues. DNA for the CDR3: TGTGCCAGCAGTTCCGACAGACCATACAATTATCAGTTCTTC. Translating gives CASSSDRPYNYQFF.

Notes on this clone: The germline gene is not matched at one end of the junction; a read error may be the cause. The identical CDR3 is also encoded by other nucleotide sequences in the sample. This chain joins TRBV27 and TRBJ2-6; D is possibly TRBD2 (6 bases). This CDR3 has 17 amino acids. Germline assignment: CDR1 MNHEY and CDR2 SMNVEV (reference sequence). This CDR3 reads CANSRGTGVSGANVLTF. DNA of the CDR3: TGTGCCAATTCCCGAGGGACGGGGGTCTCCGGGGCCAACGTCCTGACCTTC.

CDR3 sequence (DNA): TGTGCCAGCAGCGTCAGCGGGACCGCGGTCCACGAGCAGTACTTC. Translation gives CASSVSGTAVHEQYF. The genes are TRBV9 and TRBJ2-7, with 7 bases matching TRBD2. CDR1 and CDR2 (germline): SGDLS, YYNGEE. The CDR3 contains 15 residues. The J segment lost 5 bases and the V segment lost 2 bases, leaving 10 bases of the junction unmatched.

This clone was seen at least ten times. J is TRBJ1-2 and V is TRBV12-3 or TRBV12-4; D gene ambiguous. The CDR3 spans 12 residues. V was cut by 3 bases and J by 1 base, with 3 bases left in between. CDR3: CASSLNNYGYTF. The CDR3 DNA sequence: TGTGCCAGCAGTTTGAATAACTATGGCTACACCTTC.

In this sample, this clone is medium-sized. This sequence joins TRBV6-1 and TRBJ1-4, with a possible D match to TRBD1 (6 bases). This CDR3 region has 13 residues. CDR1 is MNHNS, CDR2 SASEGT, per germline. CDR3 coding DNA: TGTGCGTTCGGGGGGCCGGAGGAGGAAAAACTGTTTTTT. Translating it yields CAFGGPEEEKLFF.

By share, this clone counts as medium-sized (0.01 to 0.1%). This sequence joins TRBV5-5 and TRBJ1-6; 7 bases line up with TRBD1. V lost 4 bases, J lost 5 bases, and 3 bases stayed unmatched. This CDR3 has 14 amino acids. Germline CDR1 reads SGHKS; CDR2 reads YYEKEE (reference sequence). The CDR3 loop reads CASSAGTDNSPLHF. The CDR3, as DNA: TGTGCCAGCAGCGCCGGGACAGATAATTCACCCCTCCACTTT.

The chain has TRBV6-1 and TRBJ2-5; D may be TRBD2 (5 bases). Trimming removed 6 bases at V and 4 bases at J, with 15 bases between. Germline V gene lookup returns CDR1 MNHNS and CDR2 SASEGT. The CDR3 is 14 amino acids. The CDR3 loop is CASSPDPEGETQYF. For the CDR3, the DNA is TGTGCCAGCAGCCCCGACCCAGAGGGAGAGACCCAGTACTTC.

The rearrangement links TRBV20-1 to TRBJ1-5, with unresolved D. The CDR3 covers 16 residues. Trimming cost V 3 bases and J 5 bases, with 20 bases left between them. Germline-derived CDR1 and CDR2 are DFQATT and SNEGSKA (reference sequence). CDR3 in amino acids: CSARDQTLQSYQPQHF. The CDR3 DNA reads as TGCAGTGCTAGGGATCAAACACTGCAGTCGTATCAGCCCCAGCATTTT.

This clone came up a few times. The chain combines TRBV12-3 or TRBV12-4 with TRBJ2-2, with TRBD2 as a possible D gene (5 bases). V lost 2 bases and J 2 bases, leaving 12 bases between the germline ends. This CDR3 has 16 residues. The CDR3 region has the DNA TGTGCCAGCAGTTTAAAGAGGGCGATAAACACCGGGGAGCTGTTTTTT. Protein product: CASSLKRAINTGELFF.

The chain carries TRBV6-5 and TRBJ1-5; 7 bases match TRBD1. The CDR3 runs 14 residues. V lost 4 bases and J lost 0; bases outside the gene matches: 0. Germline CDR1 is MNHEY and CDR2 is SVGAGI. DNA for the CDR3: TGTGCCAGCAGTTGGGACAGTAGCAATCAGCCCCAGCATTTT. Protein: CASSWDSSNQPQHF.